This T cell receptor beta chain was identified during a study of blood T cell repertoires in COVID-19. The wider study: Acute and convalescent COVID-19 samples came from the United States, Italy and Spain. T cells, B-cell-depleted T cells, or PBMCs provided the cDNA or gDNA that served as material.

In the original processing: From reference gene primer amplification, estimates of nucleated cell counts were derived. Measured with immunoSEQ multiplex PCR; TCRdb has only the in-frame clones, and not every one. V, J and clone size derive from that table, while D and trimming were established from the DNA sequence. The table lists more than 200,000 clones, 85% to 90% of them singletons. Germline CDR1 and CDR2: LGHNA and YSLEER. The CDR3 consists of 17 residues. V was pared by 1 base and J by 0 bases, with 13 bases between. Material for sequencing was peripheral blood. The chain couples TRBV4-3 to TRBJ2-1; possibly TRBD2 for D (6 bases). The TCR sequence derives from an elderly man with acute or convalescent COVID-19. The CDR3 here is CASSQVLASYSYNEQFF. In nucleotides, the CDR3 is TGCGCCAGCAGCCAAGTCCTAGCGAGTTACTCCTACAATGAGCAGTTCTTC.